Below, 32 T cell receptor beta chains from the same sample are listed, as sequenced in a study of molecular identifiers for immune sequencing clone quantification. TCRdb re-called the PCR reads through MiXCR, storing one row per CDR3 protein. The sample has around 86,000 distinct CDR3 sequences, 15% to 20% seen once. Sequenced material: naive CD8+ T cells from blood, with Jurkat cell RNA spiked in. Subset described: FACS-sorted CD8+CD4-CCR7+CD45RA+ naive T cells. The origin of the receptors is a human donor in good health. Some libraries in this study had Jurkat cell RNA spiked in.

Note on this clonotype: A much bigger clone sits one base away, suggesting this may be a read error. The chain has TRBV4-1 and TRBJ2-7, with D possibly matching TRBD1 (6 bases). There are 15 residues in the CDR3. CDR1 and CDR2 (germline): MGHRA, YSYEKL. The CDR3 DNA sequence: TGCGTCAGCAGCCAAGGAGGAGGACAGAATTACGAGCAGTACTTC. Its protein is CVSSQGGGQNYEQYF.

This clonotype has ten or more counts. The chain combines TRBV21-1 with TRBJ2-4; the D call of TRBD1 is as the table states it, not checked on the DNA. TRBV21-1 is a pseudogene. The CDR3 loop spans 16 amino acids. CDR3 nucleotides: TGTGCCAGCAGCAGGGGACAGAAGCTAGCCAAAAACATTCAGTACTTC. Translated, it gives CASSRGQKLAKNIQYF.

Of note for this clonotype: Possible read error: a much larger clone is one base away. The CDR3 does not end in the conserved phenylalanine or tryptophan, so this is likely a read error. The chain combines TRBV11-3 with TRBJ2-7, with TRBD1 matching 12 bases. J lost 5 bases, V lost 5 bases, and 4 bases had no gene match. CDR3 length: 14 residues. In germline, CDR1 is SGHNT, CDR2 YENEEA. The chain's CDR3 is CASSTGQGADEQYL. The CDR3 nucleotides are TGTGCCAGCAGCACGGGACAGGGGGCGGACGAGCAGTACCTC.

This clonotype occurred many times. The chain is built from TRBV29-1 and TRBJ2-7, with 10 bases that match TRBD1. The CDR3 contains 14 residues. Germline lookup yields CDR1 SQVTM and CDR2 ANQGSEA. V dropped 3 bases and J dropped 3; count of bases not matched to a gene: 5. CDR3: CSVESGTGDYEQYF. Here the CDR3 DNA reads TGCAGCGTTGAGTCAGGGACAGGGGACTACGAGCAGTACTTC.

The sample holds many counts of this clonotype. This rearrangement joins TRBV6-2 or TRBV6-3 to TRBJ2-1, with 8 nucleotides matching TRBD2. V was pared by 3 bases and J by 6 bases, with 4 bases of the junction left unmatched. Per the germline V gene, CDR1 is MNHEY and CDR2 is SVGEGT. This CDR3 has 14 residues. CDR3 sequence reads: CASSYGTSGNEQFF. CDR3 bases: TGTGCCAGCAGTTATGGCACTAGCGGCAATGAGCAGTTCTTC.

This clonotype was detected ten times or more. The V and J genes are TRBV5-8 and TRBJ2-7; the D gene could be TRBD1 or TRBD2 (6 bases each). V was cut by 3 bases and J by 4 bases, with 17 bases left in between. CDR1 is SGHTS, CDR2 YDEGEE, per germline. The CDR3 has 15 amino acids. The CDR3 spells CASSSLGGEWYEQYF. CDR3 sequence (DNA): TGTGCCAGCAGCTCCCTCGGGGGCGAATGGTACGAGCAGTACTTC.

Note on this clonotype: A single base separates this from a much larger clone, so it may be a read error. This chain links TRBV20-1 with TRBJ2-7; no clear D. V was pared by 5 bases and J by 4 bases, with 12 bases between. CDR3 length: 12 residues. Germline CDR1 reads DFQATT; CDR2 reads SNEGSKA (reference sequence). Here the CDR3 reads CSAGWSGYEQYF. The DNA of the CDR3 is TGCAGTGCTGGATGGTCAGGATACGAGCAGTACTTC.

This clonotype was seen ten or more times. V gene TRBV6-5 combines with J gene TRBJ2-7; 8 nucleotides line up with TRBD1. Germline values: CDR1 MNHEY, CDR2 SVGAGI. This CDR3 region has 16 residues. V lost 3 bases and J lost 3; bases outside the gene matches: 10. CDR3 nucleotides: TGTGCCAGCAGTTATACGGGGACAGGCCGTTTCTACGAGCAGTACTTC. This gives the protein CASSYTGTGRFYEQYF.

CDR3 nucleotides: TGCAGTGCTAGAGATCTCACAGGGGGCTTGCGTGAAGCTTTCTTT. Protein product: CSARDLTGGLREAFF. The V call is TRBV20-1, the J call TRBJ1-1, with 9 bases identical to TRBD1. Germline V lookup: CDR1 DFQATT, CDR2 SNEGSKA (reference sequence). V gave up 0 bases and J gave up 7 bases; unmatched junction bases: 9. The CDR3 runs to 15 residues.

This clonotype was seen ten or more times. This rearrangement joins TRBV10-2 to TRBJ1-2, with a tentative D call TRBD1 (6 bases). CDR1 and CDR2 from the germline V gene are WSHSY and SAAADI. Trimming removed 4 bases at V and 5 bases at J, with 14 bases between. This CDR3 contains 14 residues. CDR3 residues: CASSVMGGGYGYTF. The CDR3 DNA sequence: TGCGCCAGCAGTGTGATGGGGGGCGGATATGGCTACACCTTC.

This clonotype was picked up many times. The rearrangement links TRBV18 to TRBJ2-7; D is uncertain. CDR1 is KGHSH and CDR2 is LQKENI in the germline V gene. The CDR3 covers 11 residues. The ends were cut back, 5 bases at V and 4 bases at J, with 6 bases in the middle. DNA for the CDR3: TGTGCCAGCTCATCGCCGTACGAGCAGTACTTC. Its translation: CASSSPYEQYF.

In this sample, this clonotype turned up once. Germline and junction disagree at one end, which may indicate a read error. This chain joins TRBV7-3 and TRBJ2-1, with D perhaps matching TRBD2 (6 bases). The CDR3 contains 16 residues. Germline CDR1 SGHTA, CDR2 FQGTGA. CDR3: CASSSGTSSRYNEQLF. CDR3 nucleotides: TGTGCCAGCAGCTCGGGGACTTCCTCCCGATACAATGAGCAGCTCTTC. The variable domain in full, with the rest retrieved from reference TRBV7-3 and TRBJ2-1, is GAGVSQTPSNKVTEKGKYVELRCDPISGHTALYWYRQSLGQGPEFLIYFQGTGAADDSGLPNDRFFAVRPEGSVSTLKIQRTERGDSAVYLCASSSGTSSRYNEQLFGPGTRLTVL.

This clonotype has at least ten counts. In DNA, the CDR3 is TGTGCCAGCAGTAAAGCCGACAGGGCCCATAACTATGGCTACACCTTC. Its translation: CASSKADRAHNYGYTF. The chain has TRBV6-5 and TRBJ1-2; 7 nucleotides agree with TRBD1. CDR3 length: 16 residues. The J segment lost 1 base and the V segment lost 5 bases, leaving 10 bases of the junction unmatched. Germline V CDR1 and CDR2: MNHEY, SVGAGI.

This clonotype came up a few times. The chain recombines TRBV6-1 with TRBJ2-5, with 7 bases matching TRBD1. Germline V gene data show CDR1 as MNHNS and CDR2 as SASEGT. This CDR3 contains 15 residues. V dropped 3 bases and J dropped 1; count of bases not matched to a gene: 5. The CDR3: CASSETTGPQETQYF. As DNA, the CDR3 is TGTGCCAGCAGTGAGACGACAGGGCCCCAAGAGACCCAGTACTTC.

The sample holds many counts of this clonotype. The chain's CDR3 is CASSQSGDQETQYF. The CDR3 nucleotides read TGCGCCAGCAGCCAGTCAGGTGACCAAGAGACCCAGTACTTC. V is TRBV4-3 and J is TRBJ2-5; D not certain. The germline V gene has CDR1 LGHNA and CDR2 YSLEER. Trimming left V 3 bases short and J 0 bases short, with 8 bases between. This CDR3 spans 14 amino acids.

The sample holds many counts of this clonotype. The genes are TRBV12-3 or TRBV12-4 and TRBJ1-1, with a weak D call TRBD1 (5 bases). CDR3 length: 13 residues. V lost 3 bases and J 2 bases, leaving 7 bases between the germline ends. CDR3 coding DNA: TGTGCCAGCAGTTTTGGGGCAAACACTGAAGCTTTCTTT. Translation: CASSFGANTEAFF.

This clonotype was seen ten or more times. The gene calls are TRBV19 and TRBJ1-1; D is ambiguous. V was shortened by 3 bases and J by 0 bases, with 14 bases between the two germline ends. Germline-derived CDR1 and CDR2 are LNHDA and SQIVND (reference sequence). The CDR3 is 16 residues long. CDR3 nucleotides: TGTGCCAGTAGTATCTGGTCAGGTGTAATGAACACTGAAGCTTTCTTT. Its translation: CASSIWSGVMNTEAFF. Full variable domain (missing parts from reference TRBV19 and TRBJ1-1): DGGITQSPKYLFRKEGQNVTLSCEQNLNHDAMYWYRQDPGQGLRLIYYSQIVNDFQKGDIAEGYSVSREKKESFPLTVTSAQKNPTAFYLCASSIWSGVMNTEAFFGQGTRLTVV.

This clonotype came up many times. The chain joins TRBV7-2 to TRBJ1-2; the D is unclear. Trimming pared 1 base from V and 4 bases from J, leaving 13 bases between. CDR1 and CDR2 (germline): SGHTA, FQGNSA. This CDR3 has 15 amino acids. The DNA for the CDR3 is TGTGCCAGCAGCTTAGGGACGGGGATCCTCTATGGCTACACCTTC. This codes for CASSLGTGILYGYTF.

This clonotype was counted many times. This chain links TRBV7-6 with TRBJ2-3; weak D call: TRBD1 (5 bases). The germline V gene has CDR1 SGHVS and CDR2 FNYEAQ. The CDR3 runs 17 residues. Trimming took off 8 bases at V and 0 bases at J, with 21 bases between the two ends. CDR3 in amino acids: CASAPGRDFSSTDTQYF. The CDR3 nucleotides are TGTGCCAGCGCCCCAGGGCGAGATTTTTCTAGCACAGATACGCAGTATTTT.

Many counts were recorded for this clonotype. The genes are TRBV24-1 and TRBJ2-5; unclear D gene. This CDR3 has 12 residues. V was shortened by 2 bases and J by 3 bases, with 3 bases between the two germline ends. Germline CDR1 reads KGHDR; CDR2 reads SFDVKD. The CDR3 loop is CATSDWKETQYF. CDR3 coding DNA: TGTGCCACCAGTGATTGGAAAGAGACCCAGTACTTC.

This clonotype was seen ten or more times. The rearrangement uses TRBV14 and TRBJ2-3, with TRBD1 matching 7 bases. The length of the CDR3 is 16 residues. Per the germline V gene, CDR1 is SGHDN and CDR2 is FVKESK. Trimming cost V 0 bases and J 2 bases; bases outside gene matches: 5. Here the CDR3 DNA reads TGTGCCAGCAGCCAAGATCCGACAGGGTACACAGATACGCAGTATTTT. It is translated as CASSQDPTGYTDTQYF.

This clonotype was counted at least ten times. The chain combines TRBV4-1 with TRBJ2-2; D not certain. The CDR3 loop spans 13 amino acids. Germline-derived CDR1 and CDR2 are MGHRA and YSYEKL. V shed 1 base and J shed 5 bases, with 5 bases lying between them. CDR3 residues: CASSQGVTGELFF. CDR3 coding DNA: TGCGCCAGCAGCCAAGGCGTGACCGGGGAGCTGTTTTTT.

This clonotype was observed many times. The genes are TRBV30 and TRBJ2-1; D gene uncertain. The CDR3 consists of 11 residues. Germline V gives CDR1 GTSNPN, CDR2 SVGIG (reference sequence). Trimming pared 0 bases from V and 9 bases from J, leaving 6 bases between. DNA for the CDR3: TGTGCCTGGAGTGTGGGTTTTGAGCAGTTCTTC. This gives the protein CAWSVGFEQFF. Combining the CDR3 with reference TRBV30 and TRBJ2-1 gives the whole variable domain SQTIHQWPATLVQPVGSPLSLECTVEGTSNPNLYWYRQAAGRGLQLLFYSVGIGQISSEVPQNLSASRPQDRQFILSSKKLLLSDSGFYLCAWSVGFEQFFGPGTRLTVL.

This clonotype was detected ten times or more. The V call is TRBV20-1, the J call TRBJ1-1; D gene uncertain. The germline V gene has CDR1 DFQATT and CDR2 SNEGSKA (reference sequence). Trimming took off 2 bases at V and 7 bases at J, with 14 bases between the two ends. This CDR3 comprises 13 residues. The CDR3 loop is CSARSSIVGEAFF. The CDR3 region has the DNA TGCAGTGCTAGATCCTCCATCGTTGGTGAAGCTTTCTTT.

V and J are TRBV27 and TRBJ2-7; no reliable D call. CDR1 is MNHEY and CDR2 is SMNVEV in the germline V gene (reference sequence). The germline V and J ends were trimmed by 11 bases and 2 bases, with 10 bases remaining between them. The CDR3 runs to 11 residues. Written as DNA, the CDR3 is TGTGCCCCCTCTCGAGCCTACGAGCAGTACTTC. As protein: CAPSRAYEQYF.

This clonotype showed up many times. The chain employs TRBV28 and TRBJ1-5; D is ambiguous. The CDR3 is 14 amino acids. The germline V gene encodes CDR1 MDHEN and CDR2 SYDVKM. Trimming took 1 base from V and 2 from J, leaving 6 bases between them. The CDR3 here is CASSLSPGNQPQHF. The CDR3 coding sequence is TGTGCCAGCAGTTTATCTCCCGGCAATCAGCCCCAGCATTTT.

CDR3 DNA sequence: TGTGCCAGCAGTTTCGGGACGGACTATGGCTACACCTTC. Protein sequence: CASSFGTDYGYTF. The chain links TRBV27 to TRBJ1-2; TRBD1 might be the D (5 bases). V was shortened by 3 bases and J by 3 bases, with 8 bases between the two germline ends. Per the germline V gene, CDR1 is MNHEY and CDR2 is SMNVEV (reference sequence). CDR3 length equals 13 residues.

This clonotype was found many times. This sequence joins TRBV30 and TRBJ2-3; D perhaps matches TRBD1 (6 bases). CDR3 length: 14 residues. V lost 5 bases and J lost 5, with 17 bases in between. CDR1 is GTSNPN and CDR2 is SVGIG in the germline V gene (reference sequence). CDR3 loop: CAWVGHPRLDTQYF. CDR3 nucleotides: TGTGCCTGGGTGGGACACCCCCGATTAGATACGCAGTATTTT.

This clonotype was picked up many times. J is TRBJ1-5 and V is TRBV6-1, with D hard to call. Germline values: CDR1 MNHNS, CDR2 SASEGT. V was pared by 2 bases and J by 1 base, with 9 bases between. The CDR3 extends over 15 amino acids. The CDR3 here is CASSERLDSNQPQHF. The CDR3 DNA reads as TGTGCCAGCAGTGAAAGATTGGACAGCAATCAGCCCCAGCATTTT.

About this clonotype itself: This sequence may be a read error, since a much larger clone differs from it by one base. The CDR3 coding sequence is TGTGCCAGTACCCATGACAGAATGAACACTGAAGCTTTCTTT. As protein: CASTHDRMNTEAFF. This sequence joins TRBV19 and TRBJ1-1, with D possibly matching TRBD1 (5 bases). The CDR3 sequence is 14 residues long. Germline lookup yields CDR1 LNHDA and CDR2 SQIVND (reference sequence). V dropped 7 bases and J dropped 0 bases, with 12 bases sitting between them.

This clonotype has ten or more counts. The chain has TRBV12-3 or TRBV12-4 and TRBJ1-1; tentatively, D is TRBD1 (6 bases). Trimming left V 6 bases short and J 3 bases short, with 14 bases between. The CDR3 length is 14 residues. Written as DNA, the CDR3 is TGTGCCAGCAGGACGACAGGACCTTACACTGAAGCTTTCTTT. Encoded protein: CASRTTGPYTEAFF.

This clonotype has a count of ten or more. The rearrangement uses TRBV12-3 or TRBV12-4 and TRBJ2-2, with D perhaps given as TRBD1 or TRBD2 (5 bases each). This CDR3 comprises 15 residues. Trimming shortened V by 4 bases and J by 4 bases, and 13 bases separated the two germline ends. The CDR3 loop is CASSSTIGGTGELFF. The CDR3 bases are TGTGCCAGCAGTTCTACTATTGGGGGCACCGGGGAGCTGTTTTTT.